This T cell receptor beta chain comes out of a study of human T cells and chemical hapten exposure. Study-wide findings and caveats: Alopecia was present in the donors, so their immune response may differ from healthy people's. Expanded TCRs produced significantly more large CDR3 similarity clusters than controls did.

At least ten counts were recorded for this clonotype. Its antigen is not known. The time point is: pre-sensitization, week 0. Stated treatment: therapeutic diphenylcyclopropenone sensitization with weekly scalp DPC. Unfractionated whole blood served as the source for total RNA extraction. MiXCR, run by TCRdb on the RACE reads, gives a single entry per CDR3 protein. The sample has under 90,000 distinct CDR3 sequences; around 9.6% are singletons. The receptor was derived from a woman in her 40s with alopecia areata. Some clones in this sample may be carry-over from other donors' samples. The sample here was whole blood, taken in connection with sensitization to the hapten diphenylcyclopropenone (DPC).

CDR3 nucleotide sequence: TGTGCCAGCAGCTTAGATCAGGGGGGAAGCAGCTCCTACAATGAGCAGTTCTTC. This codes for CASSLDQGGSSSYNEQFF. V usage is TRBV11-3 and J usage is TRBJ2-1, with D tentatively TRBD1 (7 bases). Between the trimmed V and J ends, which lost 0 bases and 0 bases, there was a span of 15 bases. The CDR3 sequence is 18 residues long. The germline V gene encodes CDR1 SGHNT and CDR2 YENEEA.